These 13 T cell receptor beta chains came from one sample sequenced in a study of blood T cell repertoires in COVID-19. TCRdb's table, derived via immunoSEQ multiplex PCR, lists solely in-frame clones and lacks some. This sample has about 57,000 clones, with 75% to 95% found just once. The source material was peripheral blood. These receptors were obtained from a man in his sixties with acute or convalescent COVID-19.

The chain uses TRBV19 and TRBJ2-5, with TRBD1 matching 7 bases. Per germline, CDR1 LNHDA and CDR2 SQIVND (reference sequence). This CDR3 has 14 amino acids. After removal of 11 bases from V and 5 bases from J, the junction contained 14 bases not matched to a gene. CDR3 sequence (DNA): TGTGCCTCCGGCCCGACAGGGCTCAGGGAGACCCAGTACTTC. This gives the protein CASGPTGLRETQYF.

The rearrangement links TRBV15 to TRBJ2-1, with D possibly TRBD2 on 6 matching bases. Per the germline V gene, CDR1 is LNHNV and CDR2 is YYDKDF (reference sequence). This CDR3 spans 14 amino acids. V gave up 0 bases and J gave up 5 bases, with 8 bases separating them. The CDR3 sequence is CATSRDRLDNEQFF. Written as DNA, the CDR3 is TGTGCCACCAGCAGAGATCGACTAGACAATGAGCAGTTCTTC.

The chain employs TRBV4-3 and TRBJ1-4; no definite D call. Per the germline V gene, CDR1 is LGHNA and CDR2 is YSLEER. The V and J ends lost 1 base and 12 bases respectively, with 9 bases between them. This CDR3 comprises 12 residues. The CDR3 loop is CASSQVESELFF. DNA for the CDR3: TGCGCCAGCAGCCAAGTCGAGTCGGAACTGTTTTTT.

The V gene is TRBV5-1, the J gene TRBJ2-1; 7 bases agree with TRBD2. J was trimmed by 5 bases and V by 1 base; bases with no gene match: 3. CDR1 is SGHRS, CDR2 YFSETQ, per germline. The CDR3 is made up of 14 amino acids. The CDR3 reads CASSLTGLNNEQFF. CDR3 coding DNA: TGCGCCAGCAGCTTGACGGGACTAAACAATGAGCAGTTCTTC. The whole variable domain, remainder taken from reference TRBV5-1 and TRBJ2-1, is KAGVTQTPRYLIKTRGQQVTLSCSPISGHRSVSWYQQTPGQGLQFLFEYFSETQRNKGNFPGRFSGRQFSNSRSEMNVSTLELGDSALYLCASSLTGLNNEQFFGPGTRLTVL.

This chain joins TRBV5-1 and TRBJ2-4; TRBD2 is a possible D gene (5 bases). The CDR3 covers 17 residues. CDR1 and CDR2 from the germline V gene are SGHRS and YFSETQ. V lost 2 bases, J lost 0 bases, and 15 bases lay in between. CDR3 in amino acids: CASSLKGPRVAKNIQYF. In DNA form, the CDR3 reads TGCGCCAGCAGCTTAAAAGGCCCGAGGGTAGCCAAAAACATTCAGTACTTC.

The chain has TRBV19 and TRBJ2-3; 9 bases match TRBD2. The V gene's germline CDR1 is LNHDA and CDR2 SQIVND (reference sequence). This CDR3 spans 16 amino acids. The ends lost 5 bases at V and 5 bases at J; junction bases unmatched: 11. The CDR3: CASSPILAGMGDTQYF. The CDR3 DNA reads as TGTGCCAGTAGTCCCATTCTAGCGGGAATGGGAGATACGCAGTATTTT.

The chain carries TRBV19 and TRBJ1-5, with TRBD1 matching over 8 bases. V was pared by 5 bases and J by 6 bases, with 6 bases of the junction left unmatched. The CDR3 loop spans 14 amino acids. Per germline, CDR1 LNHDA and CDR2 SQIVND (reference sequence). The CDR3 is CASSDRGGIQPQHF. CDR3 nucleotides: TGTGCCAGTAGTGACAGGGGAGGGATTCAGCCCCAGCATTTT.

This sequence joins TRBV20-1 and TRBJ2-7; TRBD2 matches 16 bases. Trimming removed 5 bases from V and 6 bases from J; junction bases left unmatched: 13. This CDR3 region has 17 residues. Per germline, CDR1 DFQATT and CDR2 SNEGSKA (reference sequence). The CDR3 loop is CSARGTSGRAQLPEQYF. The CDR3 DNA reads TGCAGTGCTCGTGGGACTAGCGGGAGGGCTCAACTCCCCGAGCAGTACTTC.

The CDR3 nucleotides are TGTGCCAGCAGTTTCGACCTCCTAGCTAACTATGGCTACACCTTC. Amino acids: CASSFDLLANYGYTF. This chain connects TRBV28 to TRBJ1-2; no firm D call. Germline CDR1 and CDR2: MDHEN and SYDVKM. CDR3 length equals 15 residues. Trimming pared 3 bases from V and 0 bases from J, leaving 11 bases between.

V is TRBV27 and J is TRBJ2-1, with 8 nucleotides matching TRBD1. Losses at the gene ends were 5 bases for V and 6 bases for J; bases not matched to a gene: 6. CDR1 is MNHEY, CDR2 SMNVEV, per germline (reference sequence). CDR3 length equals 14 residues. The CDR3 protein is CASSPRQGFNEQFF. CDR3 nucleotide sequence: TGTGCCAGCAGTCCACGACAGGGGTTCAATGAGCAGTTCTTC.

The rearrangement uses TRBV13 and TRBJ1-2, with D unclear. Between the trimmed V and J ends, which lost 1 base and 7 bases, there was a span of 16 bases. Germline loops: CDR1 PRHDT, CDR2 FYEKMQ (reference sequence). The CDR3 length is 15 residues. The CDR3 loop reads CASSLALSKGGGYTF. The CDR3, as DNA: TGTGCCAGCAGCTTAGCACTCAGTAAGGGAGGTGGCTACACCTTC.

The CDR3: CASTMDRSTDTQYF. In DNA form, the CDR3 reads TGTGCCAGCACCATGGACAGAAGCACAGATACGCAGTATTTT. The gene calls are TRBV27 and TRBJ2-3; D may be TRBD1 (6 bases). There are 14 residues in the CDR3. Deletions cut 7 bases from V and 0 bases from J, with 11 bases between. Germline loops: CDR1 MNHEY, CDR2 SMNVEV (reference sequence).

CDR3 sequence (DNA): TGTGCCAGCAGCCAACGAGGGCGGGGGCCAACCTACGAGCAGTACTTC. Its translation: CASSQRGRGPTYEQYF. The chain is built from TRBV4-2 and TRBJ2-7; a weak D match, TRBD2 (7 bases). CDR1 LGHNA and CDR2 YNFKEQ come from the germline V gene. V was pared by 2 bases and J by 2 bases, with 16 bases between. This CDR3 contains 16 residues.